These 21 T cell receptor beta chains share one sample of origin, sequenced in a study of blood T cell repertoires in COVID-19. Method: immunoSEQ multiplex PCR; TCRdb's copy keeps in-frame clones and lacks some. The sample contains some 48,000 clones, over 75% of which appear only once. The sequenced material came from peripheral blood. These receptors all come from a man aged 65-85 years with acute or convalescent COVID-19.

The rearrangement uses TRBV9 and TRBJ1-1; no reliable D call. Trimming removed 2 bases from V and 0 bases from J, with 17 bases in between. This CDR3 contains 17 residues. Germline assignment: CDR1 SGDLS and CDR2 YYNGEE. The CDR3 loop reads CASSVQNSRGMNTEAFF. The CDR3 DNA sequence: TGTGCCAGCAGCGTTCAAAACTCGCGGGGTATGAACACTGAAGCTTTCTTT.

The V gene is TRBV7-9, the J gene TRBJ1-1; perhaps TRBD1 as D (6 bases). The V gene's germline CDR1 is SEHNR and CDR2 FQNEAQ (reference sequence). Trimming cost V 5 bases and J 0 bases, with 16 bases left between them. The CDR3 has 16 amino acids. The chain's CDR3 is CASSRPGGQMNTEAFF. Here the CDR3 DNA reads TGTGCCAGCAGCCGGCCCGGCGGACAGATGAACACTGAAGCTTTCTTT.

The chain recombines TRBV5-1 with TRBJ1-6; 8 bases fit TRBD1. This CDR3 has 16 residues. Unmatched junction bases numbered 8, after V lost 4 bases and J lost 5 bases. The germline CDR1 and CDR2 sequences are SGHRS and YFSETQ. This chain's CDR3 is CASSTWTGPNNSPLHF. The CDR3 DNA follows: TGCGCCAGCAGCACCTGGACAGGGCCAAATAATTCACCCCTCCACTTT.

The chain links TRBV7-2 to TRBJ1-2; TRBD1 matches at 9 bases. CDR1 SGHTA and CDR2 FQGNSA come from the germline V gene. The junction had 6 bases not matched to a gene; V was cut back by 4 bases and J by 6 bases. CDR3 length equals 14 residues. The DNA for the CDR3 is TGTGCCAGCAGCTCTGACAGGGGGAGAGATGGCTACACCTTC. This translates into CASSSDRGRDGYTF.

The V call is TRBV29-1, the J call TRBJ1-5; unclear D gene. CDR1 and CDR2 (germline): SQVTM, ANQGSEA. V gave up 4 bases and J gave up 7 bases, with 14 bases separating them. The CDR3 extends over 13 amino acids. Here the CDR3 reads CSVGWGASQPQHF. The CDR3 coding sequence is TGCAGCGTTGGTTGGGGAGCCTCCCAGCCCCAGCATTTT. Full variable domain (missing parts from reference TRBV29-1 and TRBJ1-5): SAVISQKPSRDICQRGTSLTIQCQVDSQVTMMFWYRQQPGQSLTLIATANQGSEATYESGFVIDKFPISRPNLTFSTLTVSNMSPEDSSIYLCSVGWGASQPQHFGDGTRLSIL.

The chain uses TRBV11-1 and TRBJ1-2; the D is unclear. Germline loops: CDR1 SGHAT, CDR2 FQDESV (reference sequence). V shed 1 base and J shed 2 bases, with 5 bases lying between them. This CDR3 has 13 amino acids. CDR3 residues: CASSLERNYGYTF. In DNA, the CDR3 is TGTGCCAGCAGCTTAGAGCGCAACTATGGCTACACCTTC.

This chain links TRBV25-1 with TRBJ2-7; 10 nucleotides match TRBD2. The V gene's germline CDR1 is MGHDK and CDR2 SYGVNS. CDR3 length equals 15 residues. V dropped 7 bases and J dropped 2; count of bases not matched to a gene: 8. CDR3 DNA: TGTGCCAGCACTACTAGCGGGGTCCCTCCCTACGAGCAGTACTTC. Protein: CASTTSGVPPYEQYF.

This clone turned up a few times. This chain links TRBV11-2 with TRBJ2-1; 13 nucleotides agree with TRBD2. The length of the CDR3 is 16 residues. The germline V gene has CDR1 SGHAT and CDR2 FQNNGV. V lost 3 bases, J lost 5 bases, and 4 bases stayed unmatched. The CDR3 sequence: CASSFGTSGMNNEQFF. The CDR3 DNA sequence: TGTGCCAGCAGCTTCGGGACTAGCGGGATGAACAATGAGCAGTTCTTC.

The chain combines TRBV5-4 with TRBJ2-5; 8 nucleotides line up with TRBD2. Germline values: CDR1 SGHNT, CDR2 YYREEE (reference sequence). J lost 5 bases, V lost 4 bases, and 4 bases had no gene match. This CDR3 is 13 amino acids long. The CDR3 DNA reads TGTGCCAGCAGCCGGACTAGCAGGGAGACCCAGTACTTC. Residues: CASSRTSRETQYF.

The chain employs TRBV28 and TRBJ1-1, with TRBD1 as a possible D gene (5 bases). CDR1 is MDHEN, CDR2 SYDVKM, per germline. With 5 bases removed from V and 0 bases from J, the gap between germline ends came to 7 bases. CDR3 length equals 13 residues. The CDR3 protein is CASSRQLNTEAFF. The CDR3 DNA sequence: TGTGCCAGCAGTCGACAGCTGAACACTGAAGCTTTCTTT.

This clone was counted only a few times. Here the CDR3 DNA reads TGTGCCAGCAGGACAGGGGGTGTTGGCACTGAAGCTTTCTTT. Protein sequence: CASRTGGVGTEAFF. The J gene is TRBJ1-1, the V gene TRBV6-5; TRBD1 matches at 9 bases. This CDR3 has 14 amino acids. V trimming: 6 bases; J trimming: 4 bases; junction bases outside the gene matches: 6. Germline CDR1 reads MNHEY; CDR2 reads SVGAGI.

The chain joins TRBV5-5 to TRBJ1-5, with 10 bases lining up with TRBD1. The CDR3 is 16 amino acids. CDR1 is SGHKS and CDR2 is YYEKEE in the germline V gene (reference sequence). V lost 4 bases to trimming and J lost 10 bases; unmatched junction nucleotides: 14. The CDR3 loop reads CASSGSGDRGIGPQHF. The CDR3 DNA follows: TGTGCCAGCAGCGGGAGCGGGGACAGGGGTATAGGACCCCAGCATTTT.

This clone has just a few counts. V usage is TRBV2 and J usage is TRBJ1-1; D unresolved. V lost 5 bases, J lost 4 bases, and 26 bases lay in between. Germline CDR1 reads SNHLY; CDR2 reads FYNNEI. The CDR3 has 18 residues. The CDR3 DNA is TGTGCCAGCAGTAGGAGCCTCAGTAAAGGTTTGTGGTTCACTGAAGCTTTCTTT. Protein sequence: CASSRSLSKGLWFTEAFF.

The chain has TRBV4-2 and TRBJ1-2; D unresolved. The germline CDR1 and CDR2 sequences are LGHNA and YNFKEQ. The CDR3 length is 13 residues. Between the trimmed V and J ends, which lost 0 bases and 5 bases, there was a span of 7 bases. The CDR3 loop is CASSQDPGYGYTF. The CDR3 nucleotides read TGTGCCAGCAGCCAAGATCCCGGGTATGGCTACACCTTC.

Remarks on this clone: At one boundary the junction diverges from the germline segment, which might be a read error. The chain recombines TRBV4-3 with TRBJ2-7; 10 bases are a match to TRBD1. Germline V gene sequence: CDR1 LGHNA, CDR2 YSLEER. The CDR3 has 17 residues. CDR3 protein: CASSQERGQGYTYEQYF. The CDR3 DNA reads as TGCGCCAGCAGCCAAGAACGGGGACAGGGGTATACCTATGAGCAGTACTTC.

This rearrangement joins TRBV15 to TRBJ1-1; D gene uncertain. This CDR3 region has 15 residues. V was trimmed by 1 base and J by 5 bases, leaving 14 bases between them. Looked up from germline, CDR1 is LNHNV and CDR2 is YYDKDF (reference sequence). The chain's CDR3 is CATSRAYRGRTEAFF. The CDR3 DNA is TGTGCCACCAGCAGAGCCTACAGAGGGAGGACTGAAGCTTTCTTT.

The V call is TRBV3-1 (or the pseudogene TRBV3-2), the J call TRBJ1-2; D is perhaps TRBD1 (5 bases). CDR1 and CDR2 from the germline V gene are LGHDT and YNNKEL (reference sequence). CDR3 length equals 14 residues. V was cut by 2 bases and J by 2 bases, with 9 bases left in between. For the CDR3, the DNA is TGTGCCAGCAGCCAAAGGACACTCAACTATGGCTACACCTTC. Amino acid sequence: CASSQRTLNYGYTF.

The chain is built from TRBV7-9 and TRBJ2-7; D perhaps matches TRBD2 (6 bases). V lost 1 base, J lost 0 bases, and 13 bases lay in between. The germline V gene encodes CDR1 SEHNR and CDR2 FQNEAQ (reference sequence). The length of the CDR3 is 16 residues. As DNA, the CDR3 is TGTGCCAGCAGCTTAGGACCTCCCGGGAGCTCCTACGAGCAGTACTTC. Translation: CASSLGPPGSSYEQYF.

This clone has only a few counts. The chain uses TRBV6-2 or TRBV6-3 and TRBJ2-5, with D possibly matching TRBD1 (5 bases). V dropped 6 bases and J dropped 7 bases, with 15 bases sitting between them. Germline assignment: CDR1 MNHEY and CDR2 SVGEGT. The CDR3 is made up of 13 amino acids. CDR3 loop: CASSVTGHRTQYF. The CDR3 DNA sequence: TGTGCCAGCAGCGTTACAGGACACCGGACCCAGTACTTC.

The rearrangement joins TRBV12-3 or TRBV12-4 to TRBJ1-1; no clear D. The CDR3 is 12 amino acids. V shed 3 bases and J shed 7 bases, with 9 bases lying between them. As DNA, the CDR3 is TGTGCCAGCAGTTTGCGGAGAGTTGAAGCTTTCTTT. This gives the protein CASSLRRVEAFF.

V is TRBV5-6 and J is TRBJ1-2; 7 bases line up with TRBD1. J lost 6 bases, V lost 4 bases, and 6 bases had no gene match. The CDR3 totals 13 residues. Germline V gives CDR1 SGHDT, CDR2 YYEEEE. DNA for the CDR3: TGTGCCAGCAGCCCAGGGGGGACCAATGGCTACACCTTC. This codes for CASSPGGTNGYTF. Full variable domain (outside the CDR3, taken from reference TRBV5-6 and TRBJ1-2): DAGVTQSPTHLIKTRGQQVTLRCSPKSGHDTVSWYQQALGQGPQFIFQYYEEEERQRGNFPDRFSGHQFPNYSSELNVNALLLGDSALYLCASSPGGTNGYTFGSGTRLTVV.